A single sample is the source of the 19 T cell receptor beta chains below, sequenced in a study of Graves' ophthalmopathy and Graves' hyperthyroidism (dated by TCRdb to 2016 to 2019). The sequencer was an Illumina HiSeq 2000. For repertoire sequencing, the TCR beta CDR3 regions were amplified from RNA transcripts. HTBI primers and the Qiagen OneStep RT-PCR kit were used in a first-round RT-PCR, which was followed by a second-round multiplex PCR, size selection and purification. TCRdb applied fastp at Q25 and MiXCR to the public reads, then kept only in-frame beta chains. Rows with a matching CDR3 protein are joined into one entry that keeps the most common DNA and genes. The sample table shows hundreds of thousands of distinct CDR3 sequences, and over 40% are seen once. 3% to 4% of the sample is held by the ten biggest clonotypes. Sequencing was performed on peripheral blood. Every receptor here comes from an adult man with Graves' ophthalmopathy.

There are many counts of this clonotype. The chain has TRBV6-5 and TRBJ1-1; D might be TRBD1 (5 bases). The CDR3 runs to 14 residues. Trimming removed 0 bases at V and 6 bases at J, with 11 bases between. Germline loops: CDR1 MNHEY, CDR2 SVGAGI. The chain's CDR3 is CASSYSSGISEAFF. The CDR3 bases are TGTGCCAGCAGTTACTCATCAGGGATCTCTGAAGCTTTCTTT.

The chain uses TRBV19 and TRBJ2-3; D is unclear. V was shortened by 5 bases and J by 2 bases, with 20 bases between the two germline ends. Looked up from germline, CDR1 is LNHDA and CDR2 is SQIVND (reference sequence). The length of the CDR3 is 17 residues. The CDR3 reads CASSDTQHNKVTDTQYF. CDR3 nucleotides: TGTGCCAGTAGTGACACACAACATAACAAGGTCACAGATACGCAGTATTTT.

The chain joins TRBV9 to TRBJ2-5, with D possibly being TRBD1 (6 bases). Germline V gene sequence: CDR1 SGDLS, CDR2 YYNGEE. Trimming removed 5 bases from V and 4 bases from J, with 9 bases in between. The length of the CDR3 is 12 residues. The CDR3: CASSRDTETQYF. CDR3 nucleotides: TGTGCCAGCAGTCGGGACACAGAGACCCAGTACTTC.

This clonotype came up a few times. The rearrangement uses TRBV7-8 and TRBJ2-7; 8 nucleotides line up with TRBD2. The junction had 10 bases not matched to a gene; V was cut back by 5 bases and J by 7 bases. Germline CDR1 SGHVS, CDR2 FQNEAQ. The CDR3 length is 14 residues. CDR3 sequence reads: CASSHPAGAREQYF. CDR3 nucleotides: TGTGCCAGCAGCCATCCAGCGGGAGCAAGGGAGCAGTACTTC.

This chain joins TRBV15 and TRBJ1-5, with TRBD1 as a possible D gene (6 bases). Germline CDR1 LNHNV, CDR2 YYDKDF (reference sequence). The V and J ends lost 3 bases and 0 bases respectively, with 9 bases between them. The CDR3 consists of 15 residues. This chain's CDR3 is CATSRHRVSNQPQHF. The DNA of the CDR3 is TGTGCCACCAGCAGGCACAGGGTTAGCAATCAGCCCCAGCATTTT.

This clonotype was found many times. J is TRBJ1-5 and V is TRBV20-1; tentative D call: TRBD1 (5 bases). The CDR3 loop spans 14 amino acids. Germline CDR1 and CDR2: DFQATT and SNEGSKA (reference sequence). V was shortened by 3 bases and J by 3 bases, with 12 bases between the two germline ends. The CDR3 region has the DNA TGCAGTGCTAGGCCGGGGGGAGCCAATCAGCCCCAGCATTTT. Translated, it gives CSARPGGANQPQHF.

The chain joins TRBV7-9 to TRBJ1-4; D not certain. The CDR3 has 14 amino acids. Germline loops: CDR1 SEHNR, CDR2 FQNEAQ (reference sequence). The V end lost 2 bases, the J end lost 3 bases, and 7 bases lay between the germline ends. The CDR3 sequence: CASSLSAANEKLFF. The CDR3 bases are TGTGCCAGCAGCTTATCGGCAGCTAATGAAAAACTGTTTTTT.

The chain has TRBV6-5 and TRBJ1-5, with no clear D. V lost 8 bases and J lost 4, with 9 bases in between. Germline CDR1 reads MNHEY; CDR2 reads SVGAGI. The CDR3 has 12 residues. CDR3 bases: TGTGCCAGCCACACGCGGAATCAGCCCCAGCATTTT. Amino acid sequence: CASHTRNQPQHF.

This clonotype was seen a handful of times. The chain links TRBV10-2 to TRBJ1-1; possibly TRBD1 for D (6 bases). This CDR3 has 14 residues. The germline V gene encodes CDR1 WSHSY and CDR2 SAAADI. V was pared by 6 bases and J by 0 bases, with 11 bases between. CDR3 in amino acids: CASSGQSMNTEAFF. CDR3 sequence (DNA): TGCGCCAGCAGCGGACAGAGTATGAACACTGAAGCTTTCTTT.

This clonotype was picked up many times. The rearrangement links TRBV14 to TRBJ2-2; a possible D gene is TRBD1 (6 bases). Germline CDR1 reads SGHDN; CDR2 reads FVKESK. The V gene lost 0 bases and the J gene lost 4 bases, with 15 bases spanning the gap. This CDR3 contains 17 residues. CDR3 DNA: TGTGCCAGCAGCCAAGATGGTGGGGGCTTGAGCACCGGGGAGCTGTTTTTT. Translating gives CASSQDGGGLSTGELFF.

This clonotype was observed at least ten times. The DNA of the CDR3 is TGTGCCAGTAGTATGGAAACAGGGGGCGGTGAAGCTTTCTTT. Amino acids: CASSMETGGGEAFF. J is TRBJ1-1 and V is TRBV19, with 9 bases lining up with TRBD1. Germline V CDR1 and CDR2: LNHDA, SQIVND (reference sequence). J was trimmed by 7 bases and V by 3 bases; bases with no gene match: 6. CDR3 length equals 14 residues.

The V and J genes are TRBV29-1 and TRBJ2-2; 11 bases agree with TRBD1. The CDR3 contains 15 residues. Germline values: CDR1 SQVTM, CDR2 ANQGSEA. V lost 5 bases to trimming and J lost 7 bases; unmatched junction nucleotides: 9. The CDR3 is CSVTSAGTGGGELFF. The CDR3 DNA sequence: TGCAGCGTTACGTCTGCCGGGACAGGGGGCGGGGAGCTGTTTTTT.

Turning to this clonotype: Given a much more abundant clone one base away, this may be a read error. The CDR3 sequence is CASSLSRTGGRVYGYTF. In DNA, the CDR3 is TGTGCCAGCAGCTTAAGCCGGACAGGGGGCAGAGTCTATGGCTACACCTTC. The chain employs TRBV7-9 and TRBJ1-2; 11 bases agree with TRBD1. The germline CDR1 and CDR2 sequences are SEHNR and FQNEAQ (reference sequence). The V gene end was trimmed by 2 bases and the J gene end by 4 bases; junction bases not matched to a gene: 9. The CDR3 has 17 amino acids.

CDR3 in DNA: TGCAGCGAGACAGTTAACACTGAAGCTTTCTTT. It yields the protein CSETVNTEAFF. The chain joins TRBV29-1 to TRBJ1-1; D may be TRBD1 (5 bases). CDR3 length: 11 amino acids. Germline V lookup: CDR1 SQVTM, CDR2 ANQGSEA. V was pared by 7 bases and J by 2 bases, with 8 bases between.

This clonotype came up many times. The chain joins TRBV24-1 to TRBJ1-1; D perhaps matches TRBD1 (5 bases). Germline V gene sequence: CDR1 KGHDR, CDR2 SFDVKD. V dropped 0 bases and J dropped 12 bases, with 13 bases sitting between them. CDR3 length: 13 residues. CDR3 region: CATSDLQSGTPFF. CDR3 bases: TGTGCCACCAGTGATTTGCAATCCGGGACGCCTTTCTTT.

This clonotype was seen at least ten times. V usage is TRBV19 and J usage is TRBJ1-6; D remains unclear. CDR1 and CDR2 from the germline V gene are LNHDA and SQIVND (reference sequence). V gave up 5 bases and J gave up 5 bases, with 7 bases separating them. The CDR3 contains 13 residues. The CDR3 DNA reads as TGTGCCAGTAGTCCGGGTAATAATTCACCCCTCCACTTT. It is translated as CASSPGNNSPLHF.

This clonotype was detected many times. The chain joins TRBV29-1 to TRBJ1-3, with D tentatively TRBD1 (5 bases). The V end was cut by 5 bases, the J end by 10 bases, with 12 bases between. CDR3 length equals 11 residues. Germline CDR1 and CDR2: SQVTM and ANQGSEA. Written as DNA, the CDR3 is TGCAGCGTTCAGGGAGGAAGGACCATATATTTT. It translates to CSVQGGRTIYF.

The table lists this clonotype with many counts. The chain has TRBV24-1 and TRBJ2-5, with D maybe TRBD1 (6 bases). V was shortened by 1 base and J by 2 bases, with 10 bases between the two germline ends. Germline CDR1 reads KGHDR; CDR2 reads SFDVKD. This CDR3 is 15 amino acids long. As DNA, the CDR3 is TGTGCCACCAGTGATTTCGGACAGCTTCAAGAGACCCAGTACTTC. The encoded protein is CATSDFGQLQETQYF.

Only a few counts were recorded for this clonotype. CDR3 loop: CASSPSEGLSTDTQYF. The CDR3 bases are TGTGCCAGCAGTCCTAGTGAGGGACTCAGCACAGATACGCAGTATTTT. The V gene is TRBV25-1, the J gene TRBJ2-3; the D gene is possibly TRBD2 (6 bases). Germline V CDR1 and CDR2: MGHDK, SYGVNS. Trimming took 5 bases from V and 0 from J, leaving 15 bases between them. The CDR3 consists of 16 residues.